This is a list of T cell receptor beta chains from one sample in a study of high-grade serous ovarian cancer treatment subgroups. Some clones are missing from TCRdb's copy, which holds only in-frame ones; the method was immunoSEQ multiplex PCR. This table holds around 6,100 clones, about 66% found once. The sample consisted of tumor tissue. The receptors stem from a human donor with high-grade serous ovarian cancer. Both conserved end residues are part of each CDR3. The order of the fields is clone size, V gene, D gene, J gene, CDR3 DNA, CDR3 protein. D genes are given only for firm matches. Expanded clones are given a class, and other clones once, few, many or no size at all.

.,TRBV10-2,TRBD1,TRBJ1-2,TGCGCCAGCAGCATCGTCCAGGGGGCGCATGGCTACACCTTC,CASSIVQGAHGYTF
few,TRBV9,TRBD2,TRBJ2-3,TGTGCCAGCAGCGTTAGACTAGCGGGTCCCACAGATACGCAGTATTTT,CASSVRLAGPTDTQYF
.,TRBV7-2,.,TRBJ2-2,TGTGCCAGCAACCCCCGGGAGACCGGGGAGCTGTTTTTT,CASNPRETGELFF
few,TRBV6-1,.,TRBJ1-6,TGTGCCAGCAGTGATGGGGTCACCTATAATTCACCCCTCCACTTT,CASSDGVTYNSPLHF
few,TRBV2,.,TRBJ1-1,TGTGCCAGCAGTTACGACAGTGAAGCTTTCTTT,CASSYDSEAFF
.,TRBV4-1,.,TRBJ1-1,TGCGCCAGCAGCCAAGTATTCGGCGGGAACACTGAAGCTTTCTTT,CASSQVFGGNTEAFF
.,TRBV18,.,TRBJ2-7,TGTGCCAGCTCACCCCAGGGAAACGAGCAGTACTTC,CASSPQGNEQYF
.,TRBV5-1,.,TRBJ2-2,TGCGCCAGCACTTTAGGAGGGCAAACCGGGGAGCTGTTTTTT,CASTLGGQTGELFF
.,TRBV29-1,.,TRBJ1-4,TGCAGCGTTGGAAGGTCTACTAATGAAAAACTGTTTTTT,CSVGRSTNEKLFF
.,TRBV4-2,.,TRBJ2-7,TGTGCCAGCAGCCAAGAAAGATTCAGCTCCTACGAGCAGTACTTC,CASSQERFSSYEQYF
.,TRBV19,TRBD1,TRBJ2-1,TGTGCCAGCCATAAACTAGGACAGGGCGCCGACAATGAGCAGTTCTTC,CASHKLGQGADNEQFF
.,TRBV5-4,TRBD2,TRBJ2-5,TGTGCCAGCTCCGGGACTAGGCATGGGACCCAGTACTTC,CASSGTRHGTQYF
.,TRBV7-2,.,TRBJ2-7,TGTGCCAGCAGCCTCACAGGGAACGAGCAGTACTTC,CASSLTGNEQYF
.,TRBV11-3,TRBD1,TRBJ1-2,TGTGCCAGCAGCTTAGGACAGGGCGGCTATGGCTACACCTTC,CASSLGQGGYGYTF
.,TRBV19,.,TRBJ2-3,TGTGCCAGTAGTATAGGGAGGGACGGAGTACTCACAGATACGCAGTATTTT,CASSIGRDGVLTDTQYF
.,TRBV6-5,.,TRBJ1-5,TGTGCCAGCAGTCAGGGTTCTCTAAATCAGCCCCAGCATTTT,CASSQGSLNQPQHF
few,TRBV5-6,TRBD1,TRBJ1-4,TGTGCCAGCAGCGACGGGACAGGGATGTTAGGGGGACTGTTTTTT,CASSDGTGMLGGLFF
.,TRBV7-9,TRBD1,TRBJ2-7,TGTGCCAGCAGCTTAATCCAAGGGACAGGGGCCTACGAGCAGTACTTC,CASSLIQGTGAYEQYF
once,TRBV7-8,TRBD1,TRBJ2-7,TGTGCCAGCAGCGCCTACCGGGACAGAGGCTCCTACGAGCAGTACTTC,CASSAYRDRGSYEQYF
.,TRBV6-1,TRBD1,TRBJ2-3,TGTGCCAGCAGAAAACAGGGGAGCACAGATACGCAGTATTTT,CASRKQGSTDTQYF
.,TRBV7-2,.,TRBJ2-5,TGTGCCAGCAGCCAAGGGAGTGGGGGGCGGACTACTCAAGAGACCCAGTACTTC,CASSQGSGGRTTQETQYF
.,TRBV5-1,TRBD2,TRBJ2-1,TGCGCCAGCAGTGTAGCGGGGGGGCAGGGTGAGCAGTTCTTC,CASSVAGGQGEQFF
medium-sized,TRBV7-9,.,TRBJ2-6,TGTGCCAGCGCAGGGGGGAGGGGCTCTTTTGGGGCCAACGTCCTGACTTTC,CASAGGRGSFGANVLTF
.,TRBV14,.,TRBJ2-4,TGTGCCAGCAGCCAAGATTACCCAAAAAACATTCAGTACTTC,CASSQDYPKNIQYF
.,TRBV4-3,.,TRBJ2-2,TGCGCCAGCAGCCGGGGCGCACCGAACACCGGGGAGCTGTTTTTT,CASSRGAPNTGELFF
.,TRBV15,.,TRBJ2-7,TGTGCCACCAGCAGCGGTACAGGTTACGAGCAGTACTTC,CATSSGTGYEQYF
.,TRBV2,TRBD1,TRBJ2-5,TGTGCCAGCAAGCCTTACAGGGGACGAGAGACCCAGTACTTC,CASKPYRGRETQYF
few,TRBV7-2,.,TRBJ1-4,TGTGCCAGCAGATCTCCGACGGGTGGGAATAATGAAAAACTGTTTTTT,CASRSPTGGNNEKLFF
.,TRBV5-4,.,TRBJ2-3,TGTGCCAGCAGCTCGGGGGACACTAGAATCACAGATACGCAGTATTTT,CASSSGDTRITDTQYF
.,TRBV7-2,TRBD2,TRBJ2-2,TGTGCCAGCAGATCGGGGGGGAACACCGGGGAGCTGTTTTTT,CASRSGGNTGELFF
.,TRBV19,.,TRBJ2-1,TGTGCCAGTAGTTCCCCTCATAGCTCCTACAATGAGCAGTTCTTC,CASSSPHSSYNEQFF